This T cell receptor (beta chain) was profiled in a study of blood T cell repertoires in COVID-19. Looking at the study overall: The analysed material was cDNA or gDNA that came from T cells, B-cell-depleted T cells, or PBMCs.

The CDR3 is made up of 14 amino acids. With 4 bases removed from V and 7 bases from J, the gap between germline ends came to 16 bases. CDR1 SGHAT and CDR2 FQNNGV come from the germline V gene. Original data processing: Reference gene primer amplification gave estimated nucleated cell counts. The method was immunoSEQ multiplex PCR; TCRdb's version includes in-frame clones alone and lacks a portion of them. V, J and clone size are those of that table, while D and trimming were read from the DNA. The sample has more than 150,000 clones; approximately 80% are singletons. The sample taken for sequencing was PBMCs or T cells enriched from blood (not recorded which). The V and J genes are TRBV11-2 and TRBJ2-5, with no clear D. The source of this sequence is a man aged 45-65 years who had recovered from COVID-19. This CDR3 reads CASSSIDGSATQYF. CDR3 DNA: TGTGCCAGCAGCTCGATCGACGGCAGCGCGACCCAGTACTTC. The whole variable domain, remainder taken from reference TRBV11-2 and TRBJ2-5, is EAGVAQSPRYKIIEKRQSVAFWCNPISGHATLYWYQQILGQGPKLLIQFQNNGVVDDSQLPKDRFSAERLKGVDSTLKIQPAKLEDSAVYLCASSSIDGSATQYFGPGTRLLVL.